The clone carrying this T cell receptor beta chain occurred once. This specimen belongs to a study of PD-L1 blockade in urothelial cancer. As for the study in general: Males with urothelial cancer arising in the bladder constituted twenty-five of the 29 patients. Blood analysis was done at 3 weeks (second dose) and 6 weeks after treatment began. Specimens of blood held a median count of roughly 140,000 T cells.

Libraries were prepared by immunoSEQ multiplex PCR; TCRdb keeps only in-frame clonotypes and omits some of them. The sample lists about 81,000 clones; around 90% were seen once. V was cut by 5 bases and J by 6 bases, with 19 bases left in between. CDR3 length: 15 amino acids. Germline CDR1 LNHDA, CDR2 SQIVND (reference sequence). Specified time point: pretreatment peripheral blood. This TCR was sampled from a woman aged 80 or over with urothelial cancer. The chain carries TRBV19 and TRBJ1-2; no definite D call. The sample was PBMCs, taken around atezolizumab (anti-PD-L1) treatment. The CDR3 nucleotides are TGTGCCAGTAGTGTACATTCCCGTAAGGCGGATGGCTACACCTTC. This translates into CASSVHSRKADGYTF.